The present entry profiles one T cell receptor beta chain with its context. This specimen comes from a study of blood T cell repertoires in COVID-19. Study-wide context: There were acute and convalescent COVID-19 samples, and they came from the United States, Italy and Spain. The analysed material was cDNA or gDNA that came from T cells, B-cell-depleted T cells, or PBMCs.

Per the study methods: How many nucleated cells were present was estimated from reference gene primer amplification. This table comes from immunoSEQ multiplex PCR, and its TCRdb copy is limited to in-frame clones, with some not included. V and J calls and clone size are as listed in that table; D and trimming were resolved from the DNA. The data show 150,000 or so clones, with about 86% seen just once and roughly 8.7% held by the top ten. Trimming cost V 5 bases and J 8 bases; bases outside gene matches: 11. The CDR3 contains 15 residues. Germline assignment: CDR1 LGHDT and CDR2 YNNKEL (reference sequence).

The TCR was taken from an older woman with acute or convalescent COVID-19. The gene calls are TRBV3-1 (or the pseudogene TRBV3-2) and TRBJ1-4; TRBD1 aligns across 7 bases. The sequenced sample consisted of peripheral blood. The CDR3: CASSATGARQEKLFF. The CDR3 DNA follows: TGTGCCAGCAGCGCAACAGGGGCCCGTCAAGAAAAACTGTTTTTT.